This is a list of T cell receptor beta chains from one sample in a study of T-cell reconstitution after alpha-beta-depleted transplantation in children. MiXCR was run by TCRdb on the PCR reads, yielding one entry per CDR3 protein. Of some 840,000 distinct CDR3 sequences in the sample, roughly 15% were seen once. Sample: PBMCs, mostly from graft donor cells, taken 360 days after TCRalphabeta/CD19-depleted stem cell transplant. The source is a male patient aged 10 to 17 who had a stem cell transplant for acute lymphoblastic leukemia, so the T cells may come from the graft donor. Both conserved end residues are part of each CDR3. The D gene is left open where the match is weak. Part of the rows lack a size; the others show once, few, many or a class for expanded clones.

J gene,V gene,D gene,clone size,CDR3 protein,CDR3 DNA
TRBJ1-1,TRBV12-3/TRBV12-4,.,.,CASSWPTRGDDTEAFF,TGTGCCAGCAGTTGGCCCACAAGGGGGGATGACACTGAAGCTTTCTTT
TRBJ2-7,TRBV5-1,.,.,CASSFTLAPSYEQYF,TGCGCCAGCAGCTTCACACTAGCCCCTAGCTACGAGCAGTACTTC
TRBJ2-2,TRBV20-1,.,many,CSARAGLFGQNTGELFF,TGCAGTGCTAGAGCAGGCCTCTTTGGACAGAACACCGGGGAGCTGTTTTTT
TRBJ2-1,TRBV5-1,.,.,CASSWGATRDEQFF,TGCGCCAGCAGCTGGGGGGCTACGAGGGATGAGCAGTTCTTC
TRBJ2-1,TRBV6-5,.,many,CASSYFYGSGDEQFF,TGTGCCAGCAGTTATTTCTACGGGAGTGGCGATGAGCAGTTCTTC
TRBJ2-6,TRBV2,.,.,CASSPDAFLLSGANVLTF,TGTGCCAGCAGTCCCGACGCTTTCCTTCTCTCTGGGGCCAACGTCCTGACTTTC
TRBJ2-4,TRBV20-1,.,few,CSAPREPTPKNIQYF,TGCAGTGCTCCGCGCGAGCCCACTCCCAAAAACATTCAGTACTTC
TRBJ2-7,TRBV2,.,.,CASSEEPSLYEQYF,TGTGCCAGCAGTGAGGAACCTAGTCTCTACGAGCAGTACTTC
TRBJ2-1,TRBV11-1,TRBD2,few,CASRPFGLAGERTYNEQFF,TGTGCCAGCAGACCTTTTGGCCTAGCGGGAGAACGTACCTACAATGAGCAGTTCTTC
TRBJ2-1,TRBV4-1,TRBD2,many,CASRGLATYNEQFF,TGCGCCAGCAGGGGACTAGCGACCTACAATGAGCAGTTCTTC
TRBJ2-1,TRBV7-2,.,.,CASSLVGTHNEQFF,TGTGCCAGCAGCTTAGTAGGGACCCACAATGAGCAGTTCTTC
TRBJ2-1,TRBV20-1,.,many,CSARRLDNEQFF,TGCAGTGCTAGGCGTCTTGACAATGAGCAGTTCTTC
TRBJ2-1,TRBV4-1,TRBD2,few,CASSQGFSGRGSGEQFF,TGCGCCAGCAGCCAAGGTTTTAGCGGGAGGGGCTCGGGAGAGCAGTTCTTC
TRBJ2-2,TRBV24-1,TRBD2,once,CATSDRGRTSGSSGELFF,TGTGCCACCAGTGATAGGGGCAGAACTAGCGGGAGCTCCGGGGAGCTGTTTTTT
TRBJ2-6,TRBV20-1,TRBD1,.,CSAPAGDRGRLSGANVLTF,TGCAGTGCTCCGGCGGGGGACAGGGGGCGTCTGTCTGGGGCCAACGTCCTGACTTTC
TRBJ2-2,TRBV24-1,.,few,CATSAGQGGNTGELFF,TGTGCCACCAGTGCGGGTCAGGGTGGAAACACCGGGGAGCTGTTTTTT
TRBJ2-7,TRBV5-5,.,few,CASSLESGVGEQYF,TGTGCCAGCAGCTTGGAGTCCGGGGTCGGCGAGCAGTACTTC
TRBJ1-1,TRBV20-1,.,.,CSALSVGNTEAFF,TGCAGTGCGCTTAGTGTGGGGAACACTGAAGCTTTCTTT
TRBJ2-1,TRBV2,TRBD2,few,CANLAGGPINEQFF,TGTGCCAACCTAGCGGGAGGGCCGATCAATGAGCAGTTCTTC
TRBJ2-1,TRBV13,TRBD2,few,CASSGGGRAFEQFF,TGTGCCAGCAGCGGCGGAGGGAGGGCGTTTGAGCAGTTCTTC
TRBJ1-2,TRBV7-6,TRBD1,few,CASSPHPRDSPNYGYTF,TGTGCCAGCAGCCCTCATCCCCGGGACAGCCCTAACTATGGCTACACCTTC
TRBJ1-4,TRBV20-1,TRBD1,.,CSAFSTGTGGQKLFF,TGCAGTGCTTTCTCAACCGGGACAGGGGGACAAAAACTGTTTTTT